The clone carrying this T cell receptor (beta chain) was seen many times. Its matching antigen is unknown. The sample belongs to a study of T cell repertoires in cytomegalovirus infection. The wider study: From public TCR beta signatures came an indication of both CMV infection and matching HLA type.

TCRdb independently ran MiXCR on the reads; one entry per CDR3 protein. The sample lists 750,000 to 900,000 distinct CDR3 sequences, just under 30% occurring once. The germline CDR1 and CDR2 sequences are SQVTM and ANQGSEA. CDR3 length: 12 residues. Between the trimmed V and J ends, which lost 5 bases and 0 bases, there was a span of 8 bases. The V call is TRBV29-1, the J call TRBJ2-7; unclear D gene. The clonotype was recovered from a human donor in good health (CMV status not recorded). Some clones in this sample may be carry-over from other donors' samples. The material sequenced was cultured CD8+ T cells from PBMCs, taken from culture after CMV antigen stimulation. In DNA, the CDR3 is TGCAGCGTTCGGACCCACTCCTACGAGCAGTACTTC. The encoded protein is CSVRTHSYEQYF.